The next 13 T cell receptor beta chains were all read from a single sample in a study of T cells in tuberculosis. Libraries were prepared by immunoSEQ multiplex PCR; TCRdb keeps only in-frame clonotypes and omits some of them. The sample lists over 40,000 clones; around 95% were seen once. Material: PBMCs. The receptor source for this set is a donor aged 10 to 29 with latent tuberculosis or without tuberculosis infection.

This clone was found once. The chain employs TRBV28 and TRBJ1-3; tentatively, D is TRBD1 (5 bases). CDR3 length: 16 amino acids. Germline assignment: CDR1 MDHEN and CDR2 SYDVKM. V was trimmed by 3 bases and J by 1 base, leaving 13 bases between them. The DNA for the CDR3 is TGTGCCAGCAGTTTTGAACAGGCACTGTCTGGAAACACCATATATTTT. Amino acid sequence: CASSFEQALSGNTIYF.

This clone was counted a single time. The J gene is TRBJ1-3, the V gene TRBV30; unclear D gene. V was shortened by 3 bases and J by 3 bases, with 18 bases between the two germline ends. Germline-derived CDR1 and CDR2 are GTSNPN and SVGIG (reference sequence). The CDR3 covers 16 residues. The CDR3 DNA is TGTGCCTGGAGAATCCGAACCCCCTCAGGTGGAAACACCATATATTTT. Its translation is CAWRIRTPSGGNTIYF.

This clone occurred once. The chain links TRBV10-2 to TRBJ1-4; perhaps TRBD1 as D (5 bases). The CDR3 runs 16 residues. Trimming stripped 8 bases from V and 2 bases from J, with 18 bases between. Germline V gene lookup returns CDR1 WSHSY and CDR2 SAAADI. The CDR3 DNA sequence: TGCGCCAGCTCTAATGCGGGGGTTCGGACTAATGAAAAACTGTTTTTT. Amino acid sequence: CASSNAGVRTNEKLFF.

This sequence joins TRBV5-6 and TRBJ2-7; D possibly corresponds to TRBD1 (5 bases). The CDR3 totals 15 residues. Trimming removed 6 bases at V and 4 bases at J, with 20 bases between. CDR1 and CDR2 from the germline V gene are SGHDT and YYEEEE. As DNA, the CDR3 is TGTGCCAGCAAAAGTCGTCAGGGTTTCTTTTACGAGCAGTACTTC. As protein: CASKSRQGFFYEQYF.

This chain connects TRBV7-9 to TRBJ1-2; the D is unclear. The V gene's germline CDR1 is SEHNR and CDR2 FQNEAQ (reference sequence). The CDR3 spans 13 residues. Trimming pared 0 bases from V and 3 bases from J, leaving 5 bases between. CDR3 bases: TGTGCCAGCAGCTTAGCCGGGTACTATGGCTACACCTTC. The encoded protein is CASSLAGYYGYTF.

This chain connects TRBV19 to TRBJ1-1, with 7 bases matching TRBD1. This CDR3 spans 14 amino acids. Germline V lookup: CDR1 LNHDA, CDR2 SQIVND (reference sequence). V trimming: 5 bases; J trimming: 2 bases; junction bases outside the gene matches: 5. Here the CDR3 DNA reads TGTGCCAGTAGTTTGTACAGGGGAAACACTGAAGCTTTCTTT. Residues: CASSLYRGNTEAFF.

CDR3 sequence reads: CASSLGRTSGGPDTQYF. As DNA, the CDR3 is TGTGCCAGCAGCCTCGGGAGGACTAGCGGGGGGCCGGATACGCAGTATTTT. V is TRBV5-4 and J is TRBJ2-3; TRBD2 agrees at 14 bases. Germline trimming cut 4 bases from V and 6 bases from J; bases unmatched to any gene: 10. The CDR3 loop spans 17 amino acids. Germline V CDR1 and CDR2: SGHNT, YYREEE (reference sequence).

The chain uses TRBV27 and TRBJ1-2, with 7 bases fitting TRBD1. Germline CDR1 reads MNHEY; CDR2 reads SMNVEV (reference sequence). V gave up 3 bases and J gave up 2 bases; unmatched junction bases: 6. This CDR3 spans 15 amino acids. The CDR3 DNA sequence: TGTGCCAGCAGTTTCTCGACAGGGAACAACTATGGCTACACCTTC. Residues: CASSFSTGNNYGYTF.

V and J are TRBV28 and TRBJ2-7, with 12 bases identical to TRBD1. The CDR3 covers 16 residues. J gave up 4 bases and V 4 bases, and 8 bases lay outside the gene matches. Germline V CDR1 and CDR2: MDHEN, SYDVKM. Here the CDR3 reads CASSSPGQGARYEQYF. CDR3 nucleotide sequence: TGTGCCAGCAGTTCCCCGGGACAGGGGGCAAGGTACGAGCAGTACTTC.

The chain uses TRBV7-7 and TRBJ2-2; the match to TRBD1 covers 10 bases. Trimming removed 1 base from V and 6 bases from J; junction bases left unmatched: 8. This CDR3 region has 17 residues. From germline, CDR1 is SSHAT and CDR2 FNYEAQ (reference sequence). In nucleotides, the CDR3 is TGTGCCAGCAGCTTAGGGCTGGGACAGGGGAGATCCGGGGAGCTGTTTTTT. Protein: CASSLGLGQGRSGELFF.

V and J are TRBV30 and TRBJ2-1; 8 bases fit TRBD1. The CDR3 has 13 residues. The trim removed 8 bases at V and 8 bases at J, leaving 11 bases unmatched. Germline V lookup: CDR1 GTSNPN, CDR2 SVGIG (reference sequence). The CDR3 sequence is CAVRQGSSDEQFF. Here the CDR3 DNA reads TGTGCCGTCCGACAGGGGAGTAGTGATGAGCAGTTCTTC.

The rearrangement links TRBV5-6 to TRBJ1-6; D might be TRBD1 (6 bases). This CDR3 spans 14 amino acids. Germline-derived CDR1 and CDR2 are SGHDT and YYEEEE. V was cut by 1 base and J by 8 bases, with 10 bases left in between. CDR3 sequence reads: CASSLWGLHSPLHF. CDR3 DNA: TGTGCCAGCAGCTTGTGGGGGCTCCATTCACCCCTCCACTTT.

The V and J genes are TRBV25-1 and TRBJ1-5; 7 nucleotides line up with TRBD1. Germline trimming cut 3 bases from V and 0 bases from J; bases unmatched to any gene: 2. CDR1 and CDR2 from the germline V gene are MGHDK and SYGVNS. CDR3 length: 15 residues. This chain's CDR3 is CASSDQGGSNQPQHF. The CDR3, as DNA: TGTGCCAGCAGTGATCAGGGGGGTAGCAATCAGCCCCAGCATTTT.